This paragraph reports one T cell receptor (beta chain). The sample comes from a study of blood T cells in healthy people across ages. Study summary: There was about one barcoded beta molecule captured by template switching per two T cells.

The authors ran a second PCR of roughly 6 to 12 cycles using a sample-barcoded 5' primer and a J-beta primer mix. TCRdb reprocessed the 5' RACE reads via MiXCR and lists one record per CDR3 protein. The top ten clones hold around 2.1% of a sample with about 1.8 million distinct CDR3 sequences, around 50% of them seen once. PBMCs were isolated at a quantity of at least 6 million per sample. The CDR3 spans 16 residues. CDR1 is SEHNR, CDR2 FQNEAQ, per germline (reference sequence). The ends lost 5 bases at V and 2 bases at J; junction bases unmatched: 10. This rearrangement joins TRBV7-9 to TRBJ2-7; 9 nucleotides line up with TRBD1. The source material was blood. The sequence derives from a woman in her forties in good health. CDR3 sequence (DNA): TGTGCCAGCAGCCCAACCGGGACAGGGAATCCCTACGAGCAGTACTTC. Protein product: CASSPTGTGNPYEQYF.